The clone carrying this TCR beta chain was observed a few times. As yet, its antigen is unknown. These data belong to a study of early T cells in non-severe SARS-CoV-2 infection. Study-wide background: Investigators sequenced bulk RNA drawn from unsorted whole blood, and chains remained unpaired. Study-wide results and limits: The VDJdb matching leaned toward anti-spike CD8 responses and overlooked private and CD4 specificities.

With 7 bases removed from V and 5 bases from J, the gap between germline ends came to 20 bases. Germline V gives CDR1 MDHEN, CDR2 SYDVKM. The CDR3 sequence is 15 residues long. Each cDNA molecule carried a unique molecular identifier. MiXCR, applied by TCRdb to the 5' RACE reads, yields one record per CDR3 protein. The sample contains over 80,000 distinct CDR3 sequences, 10% to 15% of which appear only once. V usage is TRBV28 and J usage is TRBJ1-2; D is unclear. The sample here was whole blood, taken at baseline. The sequence was collected from an adult who was a healthcare worker with PCR-confirmed SARS-CoV-2 infection or an uninfected control (not recorded which). The chain's CDR3 is CASTRSYSHPYGYTF. The DNA for the CDR3 is TGTGCCAGCACCAGAAGTTACAGCCACCCTTATGGCTACACCTTC.